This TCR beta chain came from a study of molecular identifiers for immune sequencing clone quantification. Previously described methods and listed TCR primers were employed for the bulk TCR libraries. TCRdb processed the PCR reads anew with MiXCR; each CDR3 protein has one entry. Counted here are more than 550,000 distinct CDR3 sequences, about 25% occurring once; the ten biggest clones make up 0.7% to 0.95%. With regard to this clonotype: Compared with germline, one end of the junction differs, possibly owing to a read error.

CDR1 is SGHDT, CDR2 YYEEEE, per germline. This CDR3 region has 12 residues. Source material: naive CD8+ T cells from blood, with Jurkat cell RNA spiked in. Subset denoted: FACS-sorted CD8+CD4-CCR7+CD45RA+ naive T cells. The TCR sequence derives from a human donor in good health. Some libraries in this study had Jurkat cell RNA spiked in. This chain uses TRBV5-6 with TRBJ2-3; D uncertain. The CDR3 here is CASSIISDMQYF. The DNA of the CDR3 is TGTGCCAGCAGCATCATTTCAGATATGCAGTATTTT. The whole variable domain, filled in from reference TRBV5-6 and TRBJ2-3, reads DAGVTQSPTHLIKTRGQQVTLRCSPKSGHDTVSWYQQALGQGPQFIFQYYEEEERQRGNFPDRFSGHQFPNYSSELNVNALLLGDSALYLCASSIISDMQYFGPGTRLTVL.